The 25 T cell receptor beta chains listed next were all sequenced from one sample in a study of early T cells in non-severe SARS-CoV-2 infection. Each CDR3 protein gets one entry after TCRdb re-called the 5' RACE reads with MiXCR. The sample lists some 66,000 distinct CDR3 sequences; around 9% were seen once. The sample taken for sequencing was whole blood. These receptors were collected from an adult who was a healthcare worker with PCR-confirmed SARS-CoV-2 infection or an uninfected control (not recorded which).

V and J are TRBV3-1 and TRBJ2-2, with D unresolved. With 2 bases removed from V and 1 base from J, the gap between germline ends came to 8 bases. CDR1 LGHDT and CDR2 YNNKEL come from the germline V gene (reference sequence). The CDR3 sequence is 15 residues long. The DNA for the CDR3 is TGTGCCAGCAGCCAAAGGCTGGGGAACACCGGGGAGCTGTTTTTT. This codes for CASSQRLGNTGELFF.

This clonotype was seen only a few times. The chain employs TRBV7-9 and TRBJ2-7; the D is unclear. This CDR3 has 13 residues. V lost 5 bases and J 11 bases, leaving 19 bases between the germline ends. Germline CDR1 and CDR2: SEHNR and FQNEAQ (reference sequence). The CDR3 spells CASSAVIPVREYF. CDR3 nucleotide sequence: TGTGCCAGCAGCGCCGTAATACCAGTCCGAGAGTACTTC.

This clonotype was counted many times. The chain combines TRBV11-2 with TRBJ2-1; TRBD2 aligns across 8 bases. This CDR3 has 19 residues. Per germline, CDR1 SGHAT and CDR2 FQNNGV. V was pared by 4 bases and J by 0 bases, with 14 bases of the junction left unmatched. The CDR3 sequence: CASSSTGTRAQSSYNEQFF. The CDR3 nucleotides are TGTGCCAGCAGCTCCACCGGGACTAGGGCCCAGAGCTCCTACAATGAGCAGTTCTTC. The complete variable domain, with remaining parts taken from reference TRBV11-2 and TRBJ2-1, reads EAGVAQSPRYKIIEKRQSVAFWCNPISGHATLYWYQQILGQGPKLLIQFQNNGVVDDSQLPKDRFSAERLKGVDSTLKIQPAKLEDSAVYLCASSSTGTRAQSSYNEQFFGPGTRLTVL.

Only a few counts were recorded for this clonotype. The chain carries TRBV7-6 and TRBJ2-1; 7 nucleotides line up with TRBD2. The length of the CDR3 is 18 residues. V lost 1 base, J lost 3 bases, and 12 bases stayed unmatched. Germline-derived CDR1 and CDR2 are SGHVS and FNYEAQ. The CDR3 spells CASSLDSLAVLDYNEQFF. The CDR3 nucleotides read TGTGCCAGCAGCTTAGACTCGCTAGCGGTCCTCGACTACAATGAGCAGTTCTTC.

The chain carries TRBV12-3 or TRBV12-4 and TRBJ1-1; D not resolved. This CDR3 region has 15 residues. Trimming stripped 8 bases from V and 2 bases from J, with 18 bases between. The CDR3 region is CASGVGSSLNTEAFF. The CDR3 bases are TGTGCCAGCGGGGTGGGGTCTTCTCTTAACACTGAAGCTTTCTTT.

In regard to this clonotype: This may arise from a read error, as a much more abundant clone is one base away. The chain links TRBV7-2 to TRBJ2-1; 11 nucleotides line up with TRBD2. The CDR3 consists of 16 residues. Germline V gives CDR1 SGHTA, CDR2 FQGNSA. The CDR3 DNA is TGTGCCAGCAGCTGGACTAGCGGGTCCTCCTACAATGCGCAGTTCTTC. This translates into CASSWTSGSSYNAQFF. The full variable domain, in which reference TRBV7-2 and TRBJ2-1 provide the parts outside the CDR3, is GAGVSQSPSNKVTEKGKDVELRCDPISGHTALYWYRQSLGQGLEFLIYFQGNSAPDKSGLPSDRFSAERTGGSVSTLTIQRTQQEDSAVYLCASSWTSGSSYNAQFFGPGTRLTVL.

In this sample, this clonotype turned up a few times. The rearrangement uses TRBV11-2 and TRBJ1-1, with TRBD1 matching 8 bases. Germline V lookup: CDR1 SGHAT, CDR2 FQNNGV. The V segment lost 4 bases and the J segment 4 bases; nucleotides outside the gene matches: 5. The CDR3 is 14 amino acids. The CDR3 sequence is CASSSTGESTEAFF. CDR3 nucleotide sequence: TGTGCCAGCAGCTCGACAGGGGAGAGCACTGAAGCTTTCTTT.

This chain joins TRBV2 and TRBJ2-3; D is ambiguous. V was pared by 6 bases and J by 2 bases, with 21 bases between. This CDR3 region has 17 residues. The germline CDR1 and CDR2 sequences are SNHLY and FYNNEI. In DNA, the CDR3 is TGTGCCAGCAGCGAACCGACTGCGCGGAACCCCACAGATACGCAGTATTTT. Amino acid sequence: CASSEPTARNPTDTQYF.

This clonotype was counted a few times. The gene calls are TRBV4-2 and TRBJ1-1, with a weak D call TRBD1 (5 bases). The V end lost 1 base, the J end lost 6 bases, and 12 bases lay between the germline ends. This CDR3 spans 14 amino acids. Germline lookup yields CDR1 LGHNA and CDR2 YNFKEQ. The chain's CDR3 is CASSQGDRGPEAFF. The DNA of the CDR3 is TGTGCCAGCAGCCAAGGGGATAGGGGCCCTGAAGCTTTCTTT.

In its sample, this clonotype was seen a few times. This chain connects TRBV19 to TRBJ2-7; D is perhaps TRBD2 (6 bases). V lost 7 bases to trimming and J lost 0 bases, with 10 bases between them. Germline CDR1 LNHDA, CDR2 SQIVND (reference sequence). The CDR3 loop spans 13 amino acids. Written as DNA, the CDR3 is TGTGCCAGTATGGGGGGTACCTCCTACGAGCAGTACTTC. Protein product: CASMGGTSYEQYF.

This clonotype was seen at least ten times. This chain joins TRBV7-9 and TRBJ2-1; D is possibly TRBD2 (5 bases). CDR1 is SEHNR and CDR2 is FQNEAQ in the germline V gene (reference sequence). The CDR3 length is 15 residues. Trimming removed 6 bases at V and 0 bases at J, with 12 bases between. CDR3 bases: TGTGCCAGCAGACTAGGACGAACCTCCTACAATGAGCAGTTCTTC. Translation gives CASRLGRTSYNEQFF.

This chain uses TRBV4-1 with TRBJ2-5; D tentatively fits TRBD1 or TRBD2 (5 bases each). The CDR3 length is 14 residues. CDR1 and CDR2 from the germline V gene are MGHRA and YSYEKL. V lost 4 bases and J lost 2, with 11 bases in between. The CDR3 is CASSLGERQETQYF. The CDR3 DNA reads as TGCGCCAGCAGCCTGGGGGAGCGGCAAGAGACCCAGTACTTC.

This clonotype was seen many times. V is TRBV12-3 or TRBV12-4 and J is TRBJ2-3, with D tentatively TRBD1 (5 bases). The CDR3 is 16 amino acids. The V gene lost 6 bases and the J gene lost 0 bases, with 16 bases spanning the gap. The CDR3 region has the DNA TGTGCCAGCAGCCGAAGGACAATTTTTAGCACAGATACGCAGTATTTT. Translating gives CASSRRTIFSTDTQYF.

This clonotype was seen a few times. CDR3 protein: CASSATSDLGELFF. In DNA form, the CDR3 reads TGTGCCAGCAGTGCGACTAGCGACTTAGGGGAGCTGTTTTTT. The gene calls are TRBV6-1 and TRBJ2-2, with TRBD2 identical over 8 bases. V gave up 4 bases and J gave up 8 bases; unmatched junction bases: 6. Germline CDR1 is MNHNS and CDR2 is SASEGT. The CDR3 loop spans 14 amino acids.

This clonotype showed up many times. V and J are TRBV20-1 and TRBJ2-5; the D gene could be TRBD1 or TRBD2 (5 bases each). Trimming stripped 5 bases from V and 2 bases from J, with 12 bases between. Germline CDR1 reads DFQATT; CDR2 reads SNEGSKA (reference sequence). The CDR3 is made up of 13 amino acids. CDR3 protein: CSAWDGRQETQYF. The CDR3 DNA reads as TGCAGTGCTTGGGACGGACGACAAGAGACCCAGTACTTC.

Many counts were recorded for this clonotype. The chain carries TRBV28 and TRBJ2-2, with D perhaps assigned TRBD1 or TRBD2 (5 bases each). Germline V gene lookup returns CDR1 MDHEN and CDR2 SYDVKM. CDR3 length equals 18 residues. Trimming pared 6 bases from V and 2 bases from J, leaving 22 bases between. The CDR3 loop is CASSRGPGGMLNTGELFF. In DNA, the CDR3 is TGTGCCAGCAGCCGGGGACCCGGTGGTATGTTAAACACCGGGGAGCTGTTTTTT.

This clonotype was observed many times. The CDR3 loop reads CASSSWGGLNSNQPQHF. The CDR3 region has the DNA TGTGCCAGCAGTTCCTGGGGGGGCCTTAATAGCAATCAGCCCCAGCATTTT. The genes are TRBV28 and TRBJ1-5, with D possibly TRBD1 on 6 matching bases. Trimming shortened V by 4 bases and J by 0 bases, and 16 bases separated the two germline ends. The CDR3 is 17 amino acids. CDR1 is MDHEN and CDR2 is SYDVKM in the germline V gene.

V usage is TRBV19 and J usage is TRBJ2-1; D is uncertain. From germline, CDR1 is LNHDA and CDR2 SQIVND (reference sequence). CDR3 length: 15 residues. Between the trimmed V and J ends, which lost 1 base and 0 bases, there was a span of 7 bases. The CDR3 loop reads CASSIAAVSYNEQFF. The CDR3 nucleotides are TGTGCCAGTAGTATAGCGGCGGTCTCCTACAATGAGCAGTTCTTC.

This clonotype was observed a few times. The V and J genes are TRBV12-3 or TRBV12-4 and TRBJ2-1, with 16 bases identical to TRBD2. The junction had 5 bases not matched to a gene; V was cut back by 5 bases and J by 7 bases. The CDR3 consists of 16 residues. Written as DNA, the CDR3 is TGTGCCAGCAGTCCCGGGACTAGCGGGAGGGTAAATGAGCAGTTCTTC. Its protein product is CASSPGTSGRVNEQFF.

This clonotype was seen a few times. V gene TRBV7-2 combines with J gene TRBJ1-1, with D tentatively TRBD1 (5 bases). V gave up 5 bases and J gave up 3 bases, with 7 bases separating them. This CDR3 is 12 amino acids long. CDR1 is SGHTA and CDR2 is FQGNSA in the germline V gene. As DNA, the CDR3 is TGTGCCAGCAGCCAGACAGACACTGAAGCTTTCTTT. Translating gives CASSQTDTEAFF.

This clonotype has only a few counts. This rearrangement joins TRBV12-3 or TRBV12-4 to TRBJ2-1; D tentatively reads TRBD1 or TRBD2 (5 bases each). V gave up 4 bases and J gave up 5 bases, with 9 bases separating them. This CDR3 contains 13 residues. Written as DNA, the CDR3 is TGTGCCAGCAGTTGGGGGATTCACAATGAGCAGTTCTTC. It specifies CASSWGIHNEQFF.

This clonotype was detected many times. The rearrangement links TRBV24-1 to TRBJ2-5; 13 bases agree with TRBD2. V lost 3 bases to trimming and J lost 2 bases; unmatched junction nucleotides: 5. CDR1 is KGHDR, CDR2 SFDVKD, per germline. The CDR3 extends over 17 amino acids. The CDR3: CATSDRRLAGGQETQYF. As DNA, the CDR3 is TGTGCCACCAGTGATCGTCGACTAGCGGGAGGACAAGAGACCCAGTACTTC.

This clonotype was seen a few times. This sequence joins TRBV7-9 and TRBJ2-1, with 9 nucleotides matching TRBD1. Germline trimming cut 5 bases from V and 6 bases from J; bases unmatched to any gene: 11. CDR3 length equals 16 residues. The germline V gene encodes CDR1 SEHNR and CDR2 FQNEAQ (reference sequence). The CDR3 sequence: CASSIEGQGESNEQFF. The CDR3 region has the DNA TGTGCCAGCAGCATCGAGGGACAGGGAGAAAGCAATGAGCAGTTCTTC.

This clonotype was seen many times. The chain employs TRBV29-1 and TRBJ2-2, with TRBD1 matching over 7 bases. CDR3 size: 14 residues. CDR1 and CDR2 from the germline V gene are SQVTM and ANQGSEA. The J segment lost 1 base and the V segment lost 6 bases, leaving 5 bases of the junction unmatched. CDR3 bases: TGCAGCGTCAACCGGGACAGGAACACCGGGGAGCTGTTTTTT. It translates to CSVNRDRNTGELFF.

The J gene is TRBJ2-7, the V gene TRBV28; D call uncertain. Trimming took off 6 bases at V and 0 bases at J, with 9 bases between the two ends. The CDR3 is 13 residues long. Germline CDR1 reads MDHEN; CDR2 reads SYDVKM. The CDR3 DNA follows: TGTGCCAGCAGCGGGCCCCCCTCCTACGAGCAGTACTTC. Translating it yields CASSGPPSYEQYF.